This T cell receptor beta chain was sequenced during a study of technical replicates of blood from several donors. Clones were sequenced by immunoSEQ multiplex PCR, and TCRdb holds only the in-frame ones, with some missing. Here the sample spans about 75,000 clones, around 97% being singletons. The V segment lost 5 bases and the J segment 2 bases; nucleotides outside the gene matches: 15. This CDR3 is 19 amino acids long. Germline V gene data show CDR1 as SEHNR and CDR2 as FQNEAQ (reference sequence). The TCR was taken from a human donor in good health. Sequencing was done on a sample of T cells isolated from PBMCs. The chain carries TRBV7-9 and TRBJ2-7, with TRBD2 matching over 13 bases. The CDR3 is CASSKRTGLAGEGAYEQYF. The CDR3 coding sequence is TGTGCCAGCAGCAAAAGGACAGGACTAGCGGGAGAAGGGGCCTACGAGCAGTACTTC.